The 17 T cell receptor beta chains presented below share a single source sample, sequenced in a study of blood T cell repertoires in COVID-19. Libraries were prepared by immunoSEQ multiplex PCR; TCRdb keeps only in-frame clonotypes and omits some of them. The sample includes 290,000 or so clones, roughly 86% of them seen just once. Input material: PBMCs or T cells enriched from blood (not recorded which). The receptors originated from a woman under 30 who had recovered from COVID-19.

The rearrangement joins TRBV20-1 to TRBJ1-5, with 7 bases matching TRBD1. CDR1 DFQATT and CDR2 SNEGSKA come from the germline V gene (reference sequence). Trimming at V came to 3 bases and at J to 4 bases, leaving 6 bases not matched to a gene. The CDR3 is 14 residues long. The CDR3 DNA sequence: TGCAGTGCTAGTCAGGGACAGCTTAATCAGCCCCAGCATTTT. Translated: CSASQGQLNQPQHF.

The chain recombines TRBV13 with TRBJ2-5, with TRBD1 matching over 7 bases. Germline V gene sequence: CDR1 PRHDT, CDR2 FYEKMQ (reference sequence). This CDR3 region has 15 residues. V shed 1 base, J shed 1 base, and the junction held 3 bases outside the gene matches. The CDR3 loop reads CASSLVRDSQETQYF. The CDR3 DNA follows: TGTGCCAGCAGCTTAGTCCGGGACAGCCAAGAGACCCAGTACTTC.

The chain couples TRBV15 to TRBJ1-1; D ambiguous. The CDR3 length is 15 residues. Trimming took off 2 bases at V and 4 bases at J, with 14 bases between the two ends. CDR1 and CDR2 from the germline V gene are LNHNV and YYDKDF (reference sequence). CDR3 bases: TGTGCCACCAGCAGATCTCGCGGGGTAAGCACTGAAGCTTTCTTT. Its translation: CATSRSRGVSTEAFF.

This chain uses TRBV9 with TRBJ2-1, with 7 positions matching TRBD1. This CDR3 is 17 amino acids long. Germline V gene data show CDR1 as SGDLS and CDR2 as YYNGEE. The junction had 14 bases not matched to a gene; V was cut back by 4 bases and J by 4 bases. The CDR3 sequence is CASSIHSGTAEYNEQFF. The CDR3, as DNA: TGTGCCAGCAGCATCCATTCCGGGACAGCAGAATACAATGAGCAGTTCTTC.

The chain is built from TRBV28 and TRBJ1-6; 8 bases align to TRBD1. The germline V gene has CDR1 MDHEN and CDR2 SYDVKM. V dropped 1 base and J dropped 0; count of bases not matched to a gene: 11. The CDR3 has 20 amino acids. The DNA of the CDR3 is TGTGCCAGCAGTTTATTACGGACAGGGCCTAAGAGCTCCTATAATTCACCCCTCCACTTT. This sequence encodes CASSLLRTGPKSSYNSPLHF.

The rearrangement joins TRBV15 to TRBJ2-7, with D possibly matching TRBD1 (6 bases). The CDR3 runs 14 residues. CDR1 and CDR2 (germline): LNHNV, YYDKDF (reference sequence). Trimming left V 5 bases short and J 1 base short, with 12 bases between. CDR3: CATSEGVVSYEQYF. For the CDR3, the DNA is TGTGCCACCAGCGAGGGGGTCGTATCCTACGAGCAGTACTTC.

This clone has a single count. The chain uses TRBV27 and TRBJ2-7, with D possibly matching TRBD1 (6 bases). V was pared by 6 bases and J by 2 bases, with 14 bases between. Germline lookup yields CDR1 MNHEY and CDR2 SMNVEV (reference sequence). The CDR3 is made up of 14 amino acids. The CDR3 protein is CASRPGTQPYEQYF. CDR3 coding DNA: TGTGCCAGCAGGCCCGGGACACAACCCTACGAGCAGTACTTC.

V usage is TRBV5-8 and J usage is TRBJ1-5, with 8 bases lining up with TRBD1. This CDR3 spans 16 amino acids. V shed 1 base, J shed 0 bases, and the junction held 3 bases outside the gene matches. Germline CDR1 and CDR2: SGHTS and YDEGEE. DNA for the CDR3: TGTGCCAGCAGCTTGCGACAGGGGTATAGCAATCAGCCCCAGCATTTT. Residues: CASSLRQGYSNQPQHF. Based on the CDR3 plus reference TRBV5-8 and TRBJ1-5, the full variable domain is EAGVTQSPTHLIKTRGQQATLRCSPISGHTSVYWYQQALGLGLQFLLWYDEGEERNRGNFPPRFSGRQFPNYSSELNVNALELEDSALYLCASSLRQGYSNQPQHFGDGTRLSIL.

The chain uses TRBV11-3 and TRBJ2-5; D is unclear. V lost 1 base to trimming and J lost 4 bases, with 7 bases between them. Germline CDR1 SGHNT, CDR2 YENEEA. CDR3 length equals 13 residues. Here the CDR3 DNA reads TGTGCCAGCAGCTTAGCAGTAGCAGAGACCCAGTACTTC. Residues: CASSLAVAETQYF.

The chain uses TRBV19 and TRBJ2-7, with TRBD1 matching 7 bases. V was pared by 8 bases and J by 5 bases, with 6 bases of the junction left unmatched. The V gene's germline CDR1 is LNHDA and CDR2 SQIVND (reference sequence). This CDR3 contains 12 residues. Written as DNA, the CDR3 is TGTGCCAGTGCAGGGGGTTCCAACGAGCAGTACTTC. Amino acids: CASAGGSNEQYF.

This chain uses TRBV4-2 with TRBJ2-7; D is uncertain. Trimming removed 1 base from V and 1 base from J, with 11 bases in between. This CDR3 comprises 15 residues. Germline V gives CDR1 LGHNA, CDR2 YNFKEQ. CDR3 sequence reads: CASSQGVTRSYEQYF. CDR3 DNA: TGTGCCAGCAGCCAAGGAGTGACCAGGTCCTACGAGCAGTACTTC.

This clone appeared once. The chain uses TRBV30 and TRBJ2-6, with TRBD1 as a possible D gene (6 bases). V was shortened by 5 bases and J by 3 bases, with 14 bases between the two germline ends. The CDR3 spans 15 residues. Germline CDR1 GTSNPN, CDR2 SVGIG (reference sequence). The CDR3 here is CAWYRVGGGANVLTF. In DNA, the CDR3 is TGTGCCTGGTACAGGGTAGGAGGTGGGGCCAACGTCCTGACTTTC.

Comment on this clone: An end of the junction does not agree with germline; a read error may underlie this. V usage is TRBV12-3 or TRBV12-4 and J usage is TRBJ1-2; D uncertain. CDR3 length equals 12 residues. The chain's CDR3 is CATDAQQYDYTF. CDR3 in DNA: TGTGCCACCGACGCCCAACAGTATGACTACACCTTC.

The rearrangement joins TRBV29-1 to TRBJ1-2; no clear D gene. CDR1 and CDR2 (germline): SQVTM, ANQGSEA. Trimming took 4 bases from V and 8 from J, leaving 17 bases between them. The CDR3 is 13 amino acids. CDR3 bases: TGCAGCGTTGTTCTAAGGTTCGCGGAAGGCTACACCTTC. Its protein product is CSVVLRFAEGYTF.

The J gene is TRBJ2-1, the V gene TRBV11-2; D is uncertain. The CDR3 extends over 14 amino acids. The ends were cut back, 8 bases at V and 0 bases at J, with 11 bases in the middle. The germline CDR1 and CDR2 sequences are SGHAT and FQNNGV. The chain's CDR3 is CASVPSSSYNEQFF. Written as DNA, the CDR3 is TGTGCCAGCGTTCCCTCGAGCTCCTACAATGAGCAGTTCTTC. The entire variable domain, with the rest obtained from reference TRBV11-2 and TRBJ2-1, is as follows: EAGVAQSPRYKIIEKRQSVAFWCNPISGHATLYWYQQILGQGPKLLIQFQNNGVVDDSQLPKDRFSAERLKGVDSTLKIQPAKLEDSAVYLCASVPSSSYNEQFFGPGTRLTVL.

The CDR3 loop is CASSPPNPLLTKNIQYF. The CDR3 bases are TGTGCCAGTAGTCCCCCAAACCCCCTACTAACCAAAAACATTCAGTACTTC. The rearrangement uses TRBV19 and TRBJ2-4; D unclear. The CDR3 has 17 amino acids. Germline V gene data show CDR1 as LNHDA and CDR2 as SQIVND (reference sequence). V dropped 5 bases and J dropped 2 bases, with 19 bases sitting between them.

This clone was recorded only once. The CDR3 DNA reads as TGCGCCAGCAGCCAAGACTCGGGATCTGGAAACACCATATATTTT. It is translated as CASSQDSGSGNTIYF. The V call is TRBV4-1, the J call TRBJ1-3, with D unresolved. CDR3 length: 15 amino acids. The germline V gene encodes CDR1 MGHRA and CDR2 YSYEKL. Trimming took 0 bases from V and 1 from J, leaving 7 bases between them.